These 9 T cell receptor beta chains share one sample of origin, sequenced in a study of blood T cells in healthy people across ages. A second 7 to 11 cycle PCR used barcoded and J-beta primers. TCRdb re-called the 5' RACE reads through MiXCR, storing one row per CDR3 protein. The data hold 1,300,000 or so distinct CDR3 sequences, with 59% observed a single time. The material sequenced was blood. The receptors derive from a man aged 18 to 29 in good health.

V gene TRBV20-1 combines with J gene TRBJ2-7; TRBD1 agrees at 9 bases. Germline assignment: CDR1 DFQATT and CDR2 SNEGSKA (reference sequence). The J segment lost 4 bases and the V segment lost 0 bases, leaving 16 bases of the junction unmatched. The CDR3 loop spans 18 amino acids. The CDR3 spells CSARDGKRTGGWVYEQYF. The DNA of the CDR3 is TGCAGTGCTAGAGATGGGAAACGTACAGGGGGCTGGGTTTACGAGCAGTACTTC.

This clonotype has just a few counts. The chain joins TRBV5-1 to TRBJ1-4, with D maybe TRBD1 (5 bases). V was shortened by 4 bases and J by 7 bases, with 20 bases between the two germline ends. The CDR3 length is 16 residues. CDR1 SGHRS and CDR2 YFSETQ come from the germline V gene. The DNA of the CDR3 is TGCGCCAGCAGCCTCGGGACCGGAGGCGTGGGTGAAAAACTGTTTTTT. Translating gives CASSLGTGGVGEKLFF.

A few counts support this clonotype. In DNA, the CDR3 is TGTGCCAGCAAAGCGGGTCACCAAGAGACCCAGTACTTC. This codes for CASKAGHQETQYF. V gene TRBV3-1 combines with J gene TRBJ2-5; D is possibly TRBD2 (6 bases). V was pared by 7 bases and J by 0 bases, with 9 bases between. CDR3 size: 13 residues. The germline gives CDR1 LGHDT, CDR2 YNNKEL (reference sequence).

For this clonotype: One end of the junction varies from germline; a read error may be responsible. This chain joins TRBV7-8 and TRBJ1-2, with 7 bases aligning to TRBD1. The CDR3 length is 14 residues. Germline V gene sequence: CDR1 SGHVS, CDR2 FQNEAQ. The CDR3: CASTPKTGNYGYTF. In DNA form, the CDR3 reads TGTGCGAGCACCCCTAAGACAGGGAACTATGGCTACACCTTC.

This chain links TRBV19 with TRBJ2-3; perhaps TRBD2 as D (5 bases). Trimming shortened V by 7 bases and J by 2 bases, and 19 bases separated the two germline ends. This CDR3 contains 16 residues. In germline, CDR1 is LNHDA, CDR2 SQIVND (reference sequence). The CDR3 sequence: CASTNTGLLSTDTQYF. The CDR3 coding sequence is TGTGCCAGTACCAACACCGGACTTCTATCCACAGATACGCAGTATTTT.

J is TRBJ2-1 and V is TRBV4-1; D ambiguous. V was cut by 1 base and J by 9 bases, with 10 bases left in between. This CDR3 comprises 13 residues. Germline CDR1 reads MGHRA; CDR2 reads YSYEKL. CDR3 sequence: CASSQVLEGEQFF. CDR3 nucleotides: TGCGCCAGCAGCCAAGTTCTTGAAGGTGAGCAGTTCTTC.

CDR3 amino acids: CASSDGSGDTQYF. The CDR3 nucleotides are TGTGCCAGCAGTGACGGTTCCGGGGATACGCAGTATTTT. The chain joins TRBV6-2 or TRBV6-3 to TRBJ2-3; D is unresolved. CDR3 size: 13 residues. Germline CDR1 reads MNHEY; CDR2 reads SVGEGT. Trimming removed 5 bases from V and 6 bases from J, with 12 bases in between.

This clonotype was observed a few times. The chain has TRBV4-2 and TRBJ2-4, with 10 bases identical to TRBD1. The J call is uncertain, as TRBJ2-7 better fits the DNA end. Germline V gene lookup returns CDR1 LGHNA and CDR2 YNFKEQ. This CDR3 contains 14 residues. The DNA of the CDR3 is TGTGCCAGCAGCCGGGGGACAGGGGAGTACGAGCAGTACTTC. Translation: CASSRGTGEYEQYF.

As to this clonotype: The junction departs from the called germline gene at one end, perhaps through a read error. The genes are TRBV11-1 and TRBJ2-1; D is uncertain. Germline CDR1 is SGHAT and CDR2 is FQDESV (reference sequence). The CDR3 spans 13 residues. Written as DNA, the CDR3 is TGTGCCAGCAGCTTAGGAAGCTACAGTGAGCAGTTCTTC. Translation: CASSLGSYSEQFF.